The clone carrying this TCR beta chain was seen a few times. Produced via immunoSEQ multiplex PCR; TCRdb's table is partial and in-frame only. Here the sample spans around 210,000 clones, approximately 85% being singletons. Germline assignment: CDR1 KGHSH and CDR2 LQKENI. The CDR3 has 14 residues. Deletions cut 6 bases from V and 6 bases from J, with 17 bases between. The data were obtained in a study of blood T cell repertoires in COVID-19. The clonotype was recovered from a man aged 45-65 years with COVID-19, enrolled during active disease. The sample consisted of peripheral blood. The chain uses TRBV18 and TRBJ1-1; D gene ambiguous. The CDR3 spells CASSLDSGSAEAFF. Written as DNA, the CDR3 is TGTGCCAGCTCCCTAGATTCGGGGTCTGCTGAAGCTTTCTTT.